This T cell receptor beta chain is from a study of CD8 T cells in ankylosing spondylitis. The sample holds many counts of this clonotype. Its antigen is unidentified. It was by quantitative 5'-RACE with molecular barcodes that TCR beta libraries were made. TCRdb called the 5' RACE reads again in MiXCR, with one record for every CDR3 protein. The sample carries about 140,000 distinct CDR3 sequences, approximately 8.4% recorded once. Study results and limitations: Enrichment of disease-linked clones was reportedly significant in matched ankylosing spondylitis synovial fluid.

The source material was synovial fluid, either unsorted or a sorted T cell fraction (not recorded which). The TCR was taken from a male donor with ankylosing spondylitis.

The CDR3 DNA sequence: TGCGCCAGCAGCCCAATTGCAGGGGGCACTGAAGCTTTCTTT. As protein: CASSPIAGGTEAFF. The chain links TRBV5-1 to TRBJ1-1; TRBD1 aligns across 7 bases. The CDR3 totals 14 residues. CDR1 is SGHRS, CDR2 YFSETQ, per germline. V was pared by 4 bases and J by 4 bases, with 7 bases of the junction left unmatched.